The sequence of this T cell receptor (beta chain) was determined in a study of T cell responses to AZD1222 COVID-19 vaccine. Worth noting for this clone: What it binds is unknown.

Sequenced by immunoSEQ multiplex PCR; TCRdb stores in-frame clones only, minus some. The sample consists of over 95,000 clones, about 87% of them appearing once. Study-wide results and caveats: Breadth and depth of Spike-specific TCRs rose after two AZD1222 doses. Only a handful of AZD1222 recipients, about six in all, had baseline seropositivity. Donors in the cohort were predominantly white British and more often female, and clonal diversity was possibly underestimated. Targeting of unmutated variant regions was reportedly seen in nearly half of spike-specific TCRs.

The CDR3 is made up of 14 amino acids. Germline CDR1 reads MNHEY; CDR2 reads SVGAGI. Trimming cost V 7 bases and J 10 bases, with 19 bases left between them. The TCR comes from an adult in good health. The sample consisted of peripheral blood, taken on day 0 of AZD1222 vaccination. The V and J genes are TRBV6-5 and TRBJ1-4; D is possibly TRBD1 (5 bases). The DNA of the CDR3 is TGTGCCAGCACCCTAGGGGCCCGGGGGGGAAAACTGTTTTTT. This codes for CASTLGARGGKLFF.